This T cell receptor (beta chain) emerged from a study of CD8+CD57+ T cells in acquired aplastic anemia. For the study at large: When averaged, DNA from sorted CD4+ and CD8+ cells came to 2.5 to 4 ug.

Study-level points and caveats: Roughly 28 was the count of CD8+ CDR3 sequences that patients shared with controls.

Patients who underwent sequencing had shown CD8+CD57+ cell expansion by flow cytometry. The study sampled blood from patients who had received no therapy. For CDR3 and TCR beta VDJ profiling, genomic DNA was the template used. MiXCR, run by TCRdb on the reads, gives a single entry per CDR3 protein. The table lists around 430,000 distinct CDR3 sequences, around 33% of them singletons. Trimming cost V 3 bases and J 0 bases; bases outside gene matches: 2. Germline V gives CDR1 LNHDA, CDR2 SQIVND (reference sequence). The CDR3 is 16 residues long. Comments on this clonotype: What it binds is unknown.

This sequence originates from a human donor with aplastic anemia. Sequenced material: sorted CD4+, CD8+, or CD8+CD57+ T cells (not recorded which) from PBMCs. The rearrangement uses TRBV19 and TRBJ2-3; TRBD2 matches at 11 bases. The DNA for the CDR3 is TGTGCCAGTAGTATTCTAGCGGGGGGCAGCACAGATACGCAGTATTTT. It specifies CASSILAGGSTDTQYF.